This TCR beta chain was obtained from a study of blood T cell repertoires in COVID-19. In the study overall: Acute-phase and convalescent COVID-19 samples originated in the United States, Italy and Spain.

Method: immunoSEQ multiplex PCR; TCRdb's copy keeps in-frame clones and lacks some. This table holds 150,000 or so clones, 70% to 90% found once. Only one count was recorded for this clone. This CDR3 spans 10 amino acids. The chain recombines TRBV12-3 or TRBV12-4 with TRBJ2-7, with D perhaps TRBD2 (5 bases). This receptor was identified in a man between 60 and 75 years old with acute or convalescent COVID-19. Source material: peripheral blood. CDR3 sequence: CASTRGFGRV. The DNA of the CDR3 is TGTGCCAGCACCCGGGGATTTGGGAGAGTC.